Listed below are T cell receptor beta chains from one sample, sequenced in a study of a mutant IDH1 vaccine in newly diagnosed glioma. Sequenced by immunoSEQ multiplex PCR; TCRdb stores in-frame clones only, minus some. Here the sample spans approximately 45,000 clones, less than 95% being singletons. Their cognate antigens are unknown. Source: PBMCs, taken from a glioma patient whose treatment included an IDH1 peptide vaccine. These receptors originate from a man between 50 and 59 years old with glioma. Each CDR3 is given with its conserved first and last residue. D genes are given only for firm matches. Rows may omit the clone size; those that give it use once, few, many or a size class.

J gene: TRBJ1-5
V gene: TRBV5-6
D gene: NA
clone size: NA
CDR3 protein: CASSFLGGGADQPQHF
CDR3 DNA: TGTGCCAGCAGCTTTTTGGGTGGGGGGGCCGATCAGCCCCAGCATTTT

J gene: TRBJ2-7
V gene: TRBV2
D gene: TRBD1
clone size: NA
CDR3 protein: CASSEQGQGYYEQYF
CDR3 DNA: TGTGCCAGCAGTGAACAAGGACAGGGGTACTACGAGCAGTACTTC

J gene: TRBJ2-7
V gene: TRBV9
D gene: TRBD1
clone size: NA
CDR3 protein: CASSDSGGEEQYF
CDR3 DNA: TGTGCCAGCAGTGACTCAGGGGGCGAAGAGCAGTACTTC

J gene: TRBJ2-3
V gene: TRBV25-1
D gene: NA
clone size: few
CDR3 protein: CASSGFGPADTQYF
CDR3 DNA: TGTGCCAGCAGTGGATTCGGACCAGCAGATACGCAGTATTTT

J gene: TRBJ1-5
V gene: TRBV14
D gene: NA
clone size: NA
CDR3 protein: CASSQYNQPQHF
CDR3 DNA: TGTGCCAGCAGCCAATACAATCAGCCCCAGCATTTT

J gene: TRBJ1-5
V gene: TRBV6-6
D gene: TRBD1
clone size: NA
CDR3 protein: CASSYGQGVQPQHF
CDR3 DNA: TGTGCCAGCAGTTACGGACAGGGGGTACAGCCCCAGCATTTT

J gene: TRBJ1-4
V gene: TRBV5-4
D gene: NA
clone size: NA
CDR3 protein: CASSSGTTTNEKLFF
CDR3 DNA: TGTGCCAGCAGCTCCGGGACGACAACTAATGAAAAACTGTTTTTT

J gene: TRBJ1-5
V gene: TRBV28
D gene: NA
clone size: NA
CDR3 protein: CASSTRVFNQPQHF
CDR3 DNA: TGTGCCAGCAGTACCAGGGTATTCAATCAGCCCCAGCATTTT

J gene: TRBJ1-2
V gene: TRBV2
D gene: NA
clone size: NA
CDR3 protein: CASSEGAYGYTF
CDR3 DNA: TGTGCCAGCAGTGAGGGGGCCTATGGCTACACCTTC

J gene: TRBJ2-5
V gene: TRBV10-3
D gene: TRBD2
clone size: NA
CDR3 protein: CATASGALETQYF
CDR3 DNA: TGTGCCACTGCTAGCGGGGCCCTGGAGACCCAGTACTTC

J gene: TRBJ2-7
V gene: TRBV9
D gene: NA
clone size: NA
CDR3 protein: CASSLGDFDEQYF
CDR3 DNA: TGTGCCAGCAGCTTAGGGGATTTCGACGAGCAGTACTTC

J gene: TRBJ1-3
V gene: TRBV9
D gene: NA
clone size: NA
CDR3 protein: CASSTRFDSQAYF
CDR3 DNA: TGTGCCAGCAGCACTCGGTTTGACAGTCAGGCATATTTT

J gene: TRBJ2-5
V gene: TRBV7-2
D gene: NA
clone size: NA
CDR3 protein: CASSTTGRETQYF
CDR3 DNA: TGTGCCAGCAGCACAACAGGGCGGGAGACCCAGTACTTC

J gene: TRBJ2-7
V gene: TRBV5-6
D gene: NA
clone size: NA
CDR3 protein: CASSLASGEQYF
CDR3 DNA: TGTGCCAGCAGCTTGGCCTCAGGGGAGCAGTACTTC

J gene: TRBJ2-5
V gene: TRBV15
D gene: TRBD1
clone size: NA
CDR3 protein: CATSRGRTGGETQYF
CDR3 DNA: TGTGCCACCAGCAGAGGACGGACAGGGGGGGAGACCCAGTACTTC

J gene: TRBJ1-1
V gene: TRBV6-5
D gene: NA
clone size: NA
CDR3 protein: CASRPVGQFSTEAFF
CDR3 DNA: TGTGCCAGCAGACCAGTGGGACAATTTTCCACTGAAGCTTTCTTT

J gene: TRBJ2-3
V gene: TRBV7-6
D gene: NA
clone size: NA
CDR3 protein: CASSLGSPGLPTDTQYF
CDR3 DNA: TGTGCCAGCAGCTTAGGTTCACCGGGGTTACCCACAGATACGCAGTATTTT

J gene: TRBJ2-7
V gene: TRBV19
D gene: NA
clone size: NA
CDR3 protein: CASSSTSSYSYEQYF
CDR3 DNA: TGTGCCAGTAGTTCGACATCCTCATACTCCTACGAGCAGTACTTC

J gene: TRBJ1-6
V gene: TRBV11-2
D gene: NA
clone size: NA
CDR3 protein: CASSLSTNSPLHF
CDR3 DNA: TGTGCCAGCAGCCTCAGTACGAATTCACCCCTCCACTTT

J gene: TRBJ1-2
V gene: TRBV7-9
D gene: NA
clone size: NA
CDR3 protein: CASSVRENYGYTF
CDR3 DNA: TGTGCCAGCAGCGTCCGGGAGAACTATGGCTACACCTTC